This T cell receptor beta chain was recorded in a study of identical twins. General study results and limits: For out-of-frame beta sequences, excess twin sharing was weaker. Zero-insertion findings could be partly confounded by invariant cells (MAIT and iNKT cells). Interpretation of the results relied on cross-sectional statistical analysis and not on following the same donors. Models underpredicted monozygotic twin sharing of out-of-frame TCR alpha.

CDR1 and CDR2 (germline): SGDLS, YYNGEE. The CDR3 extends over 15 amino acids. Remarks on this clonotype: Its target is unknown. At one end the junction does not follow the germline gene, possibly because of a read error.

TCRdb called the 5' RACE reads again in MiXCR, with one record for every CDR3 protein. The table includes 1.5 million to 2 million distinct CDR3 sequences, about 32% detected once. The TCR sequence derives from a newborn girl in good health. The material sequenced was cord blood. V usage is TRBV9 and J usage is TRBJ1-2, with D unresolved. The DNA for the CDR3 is TGTGCCGGCAGCACTAAAAAAGGGAGGCGGTATGGCTACACCTTC. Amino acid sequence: CAGSTKKGRRYGYTF. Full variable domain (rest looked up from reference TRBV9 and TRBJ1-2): DSGVTQTPKHLITATGQRVTLRCSPRSGDLSVYWYQQSLDQGLQFLIQYYNGEERAKGNILERFSAQQFPDLHSELNLSSLELGDSALYFCAGSTKKGRRYGYTFGSGTRLTVV.